The clone carrying this T cell receptor (beta chain) was seen ten or more times. The investigators amplified TCR beta CDR3 regions from RNA transcripts. The HTBI primer set drove a first-round RT-PCR of the TCR CDR3. TCRdb reprocessed the multiplex PCR reads with MiXCR, giving one entry per CDR3 protein. The repertoire has 400,000 to 500,000 distinct CDR3 sequences, approximately 15% of them found once; the top ten carry less than 20%. This sample was taken from a study of T cells in Graves' hyperthyroidism and ophthalmopathy. PBMCs were collected from a roughly 10 ml volume of fresh peripheral blood. The clonotype was recovered from a woman aged 18-35 years with Graves' hyperthyroidism. Sequences were obtained from blood.

The CDR3 coding sequence is TGCAGTGCGCCGACTAGCTCCTACGAGCAGTACTTC. Amino acid sequence: CSAPTSSYEQYF. V and J are TRBV20-1 and TRBJ2-7; TRBD2 might be the D (6 bases). V was clipped by 6 bases and J by 0 bases, with 9 bases between them. The CDR3 runs to 12 residues. Per the germline V gene, CDR1 is DFQATT and CDR2 is SNEGSKA (reference sequence).